Listed below are T cell receptor beta chains from one sample, sequenced in a study of T cell changes during pregnancy in multiple sclerosis. Sequencing used immunoSEQ multiplex PCR; TCRdb keeps in-frame clones, though not all of them. The sample includes around 60,000 clones, 85% to 95% seen only once; the top ten take approximately 3.7%. The starting material was CD8+ T cells from peripheral blood mononuclear cells, obtained in the third trimester of pregnancy. The receptors were gathered from a female donor with multiple sclerosis, enrolled in a pregnancy study. CDR3s include the opening cysteine and the closing phenylalanine or tryptophan. The D gene is left open where the match is weak. Where a row states a size, it is once, few, many or the class of an expanded clone; other rows omit it.

clone size | J gene | D gene | V gene | CDR3 length | CDR3 DNA | CDR3 protein
NA | TRBJ2-7 | NA | TRBV18 | 14 | TGTGCCAGCTCACCACCGGGTAGCGGTTACGAGCAGTACTTC | CASSPPGSGYEQYF
NA | TRBJ2-7 | TRBD1 | TRBV19 | 14 | TGTGCCAGTAGTATAGGGACAGGGGCGTACGAGCAGTACTTC | CASSIGTGAYEQYF
once | TRBJ2-3 | TRBD2 | TRBV28 | 17 | TGTGCCAGCAACCCCCAGCTGCCTAGCGGGAGCACAGATACGCAGTATTTT | CASNPQLPSGSTDTQYF
NA | TRBJ2-1 | NA | TRBV19 | 16 | TGTGCCAGTAGTATAGATACAGGGAGCTCCTACAATGAGCAGTTCTTC | CASSIDTGSSYNEQFF
NA | TRBJ2-1 | TRBD2 | TRBV10-2 | 15 | TGCGCCAGCGGGCTTGGGACTAGCACAGACCCTCAACGGTTCTTC | CASGLGTSTDPQRFF
NA | TRBJ1-1 | NA | TRBV10-2 | 14 | TGCGCCAGCAGCCCGCAGGGAGGAGGCACTGAAGCTTTCTTT | CASSPQGGGTEAFF
NA | TRBJ2-7 | NA | TRBV28 | 14 | TGTGCCAGCACCTCAACAGGGTTGGCCTACGAGCAGTACTTC | CASTSTGLAYEQYF
NA | TRBJ2-5 | NA | TRBV25-1 | 15 | TGTGCCAGCAATACGGCCAGGGGCTCGGAAGAGACCCAGTACTTC | CASNTARGSEETQYF
once | TRBJ1-2 | NA | TRBV7-9 | 15 | TGTGCCAGCAGCTTAGGCCTGGGGGAGGTCTATGGCTACACCTTC | CASSLGLGEVYGYTF
NA | TRBJ1-1 | NA | TRBV7-9 | 12 | TGTGCCAGCATACCAGGGAACACTGAAGCTTTCTTT | CASIPGNTEAFF
once | TRBJ2-2 | NA | TRBV6-5 | 15 | TGTGCCAGCAGTTACGCGGCGGTGAACACCGGGGAGCTGTTTTTT | CASSYAAVNTGELFF
NA | TRBJ2-7 | TRBD1 | TRBV5-1 | 14 | TGCGCCAGCAGCTTTGGGACAGGGTGGAACGAGCAGTACTTC | CASSFGTGWNEQYF
NA | TRBJ1-2 | NA | TRBV6-5 | 14 | TGTGCCAGCAGTTACTCCGCTCAGGACTATGGCTACACCTTC | CASSYSAQDYGYTF